This passage covers 18 T cell receptor beta chains from one sample sequenced in a study of blood T cell repertoires in COVID-19. The data were produced by immunoSEQ multiplex PCR, yet TCRdb's version contains in-frame clones alone and is incomplete. Of approximately 310,000 clones in the sample, about 90% were seen once. The source material was peripheral blood. The receptors were gathered from a woman aged 45-60 years who had recovered from COVID-19.

This clone is a singleton in its sample. The V and J genes are TRBV6-5 and TRBJ2-7, with TRBD1 identical over 9 bases. V was clipped by 5 bases and J by 7 bases; unmatched bases: 12. The CDR3 is made up of 15 amino acids. Per the germline V gene, CDR1 is MNHEY and CDR2 is SVGAGI. The CDR3 DNA sequence: TGTGCCAGCAGTCTCACACAGGGGGCCGGGGGGGAGCAGTACTTC. Its translation is CASSLTQGAGGEQYF.

V gene TRBV7-6 combines with J gene TRBJ2-5; possibly TRBD1 for D (6 bases). Germline CDR1 and CDR2: SGHVS and FNYEAQ. Trimming cost V 2 bases and J 8 bases, with 15 bases left between them. There are 14 residues in the CDR3. CDR3 in DNA: TGTGCCAGCAGCTTATGGGGACAAGCCGAAACCCAGTACTTC. Protein: CASSLWGQAETQYF.

This rearrangement joins TRBV6-5 to TRBJ2-1; TRBD2 agrees at 9 bases. The ends lost 0 bases at V and 14 bases at J; junction bases unmatched: 5. The CDR3 totals 13 residues. From germline, CDR1 is MNHEY and CDR2 SVGAGI. In nucleotides, the CDR3 is TGTGCCAGCAGTTACTCTAGCGGGGGACAGAAGTTCTTC. Translating it yields CASSYSSGGQKFF.

Turning to this clone: A read error may account for a junction end that differs from germline. This chain joins TRBV7-3 and TRBJ2-1, with 7 bases lining up with TRBD1. The CDR3 consists of 15 residues. Germline CDR1 reads SGHTA; CDR2 reads FQGTGA. CDR3 coding DNA: TGTGCCAGCAGCCTAACGACAGGGACCTACAATGAGCAGTTCTTC. Amino acids: CASSLTTGTYNEQFF. Variable domain in full (rest from reference TRBV7-3 and TRBJ2-1): GAGVSQTPSNKVTEKGKYVELRCDPISGHTALYWYRQSLGQGPEFLIYFQGTGAADDSGLPNDRFFAVRPEGSVSTLKIQRTERGDSAVYLCASSLTTGTYNEQFFGPGTRLTVL.

This sequence joins TRBV10-3 and TRBJ2-3, with 9 bases matching TRBD2. The CDR3 has 13 residues. The germline V gene has CDR1 ENHRY and CDR2 SYGVKD. V was clipped by 9 bases and J by 0 bases; unmatched bases: 1. The CDR3 reads CAITSGSTDTQYF. CDR3 DNA sequence: TGTGCCATTACTAGCGGGAGCACAGATACGCAGTATTTT.

The rearrangement uses TRBV6-1 and TRBJ1-1; weak D call: TRBD1 (5 bases). Germline V gene data show CDR1 as MNHNS and CDR2 as SASEGT. This CDR3 is 13 amino acids long. V dropped 2 bases and J dropped 7 bases, with 11 bases sitting between them. CDR3 region: CASSEPRDHEAFF. The CDR3 DNA sequence: TGTGCCAGCAGTGAACCCAGGGATCATGAAGCTTTCTTT.

This chain joins TRBV28 and TRBJ2-7; 8 bases fit TRBD1. Per germline, CDR1 MDHEN and CDR2 SYDVKM. Losses at the gene ends were 4 bases for V and 5 bases for J; bases not matched to a gene: 10. The CDR3 length is 15 residues. As DNA, the CDR3 is TGTGCCAGCAGTTCCGCGTCGGGACAGGCCCACGAGCAGTACTTC. This translates into CASSSASGQAHEQYF.

The chain is built from TRBV19 and TRBJ1-5, with a possible D match to TRBD1 (5 bases). The germline CDR1 and CDR2 sequences are LNHDA and SQIVND (reference sequence). The CDR3 sequence is 13 residues long. The ends were cut back, 3 bases at V and 5 bases at J, with 8 bases in the middle. The chain's CDR3 is CASSIRGDQPQHF. DNA of the CDR3: TGTGCCAGTAGTATCCGGGGGGATCAGCCCCAGCATTTT.

The chain couples TRBV5-8 to TRBJ2-3; 9 nucleotides match TRBD2. The CDR3 totals 15 residues. Germline V gives CDR1 SGHTS, CDR2 YDEGEE. V was pared by 5 bases and J by 0 bases, with 4 bases of the junction left unmatched. The CDR3 DNA follows: TGTGCCAGCAGTCTAGCGGGAACTAGCACAGATACGCAGTATTTT. Amino acid sequence: CASSLAGTSTDTQYF. The variable domain in full, with the rest retrieved from reference TRBV5-8 and TRBJ2-3, is EAGVTQSPTHLIKTRGQQATLRCSPISGHTSVYWYQQALGLGLQFLLWYDEGEERNRGNFPPRFSGRQFPNYSSELNVNALELEDSALYLCASSLAGTSTDTQYFGPGTRLTVL.

CDR3 DNA: TGTGCCAGCAGCCTGGACAGGGGAGACAATGAGCAGTTCTTC. The encoded protein is CASSLDRGDNEQFF. The chain carries TRBV7-8 and TRBJ2-1; 9 bases agree with TRBD1. V lost 5 bases to trimming and J lost 5 bases; unmatched junction nucleotides: 4. Germline V gene lookup returns CDR1 SGHVS and CDR2 FQNEAQ. This CDR3 has 14 residues.

The J gene is TRBJ1-5, the V gene TRBV27; D ambiguous. The CDR3 is 15 residues long. CDR1 is MNHEY and CDR2 is SMNVEV in the germline V gene (reference sequence). Trimming stripped 6 bases from V and 0 bases from J, with 12 bases between. The CDR3 loop is CASRPQTLSNQPQHF. The CDR3 coding sequence is TGTGCCAGCAGACCCCAGACACTTAGCAATCAGCCCCAGCATTTT.

The chain employs TRBV11-2 and TRBJ2-7; tentatively, D is TRBD2 (5 bases). V was pared by 3 bases and J by 7 bases, with 10 bases between. The CDR3 runs 12 residues. Germline-derived CDR1 and CDR2 are SGHAT and FQNNGV. The CDR3 loop is CASSFSGYEQYF. In nucleotides, the CDR3 is TGTGCCAGCAGCTTTTCGGGATATGAGCAGTACTTC.

This chain links TRBV5-1 with TRBJ1-1; D might be TRBD1 (6 bases). Germline CDR1 SGHRS, CDR2 YFSETQ. Between the trimmed V and J ends, which lost 0 bases and 2 bases, there was a span of 8 bases. The CDR3 extends over 14 amino acids. The CDR3 is CASSLGDINTEAFF. The CDR3 region has the DNA TGCGCCAGCAGCTTGGGGGACATCAACACTGAAGCTTTCTTT. Full variable domain (rest looked up from reference TRBV5-1 and TRBJ1-1): KAGVTQTPRYLIKTRGQQVTLSCSPISGHRSVSWYQQTPGQGLQFLFEYFSETQRNKGNFPGRFSGRQFSNSRSEMNVSTLELGDSALYLCASSLGDINTEAFFGQGTRLTVV.

This chain links TRBV7-9 with TRBJ2-3; 8 bases line up with TRBD2. The length of the CDR3 is 14 residues. The trim removed 5 bases at V and 5 bases at J, leaving 6 bases unmatched. Germline V gene lookup returns CDR1 SEHNR and CDR2 FQNEAQ (reference sequence). CDR3 amino acids: CASSQSGGIDTQYF. CDR3 DNA sequence: TGTGCCAGCAGCCAAAGCGGGGGTATAGATACGCAGTATTTT.

V usage is TRBV30 and J usage is TRBJ1-1; 7 nucleotides align to TRBD1. The V gene end was trimmed by 5 bases and the J gene end by 10 bases; junction bases not matched to a gene: 4. The CDR3 loop spans 10 amino acids. The germline V gene encodes CDR1 GTSNPN and CDR2 SVGIG (reference sequence). CDR3 residues: CAWGRQGAFF. Here the CDR3 DNA reads TGTGCCTGGGGTAGACAGGGAGCTTTCTTT.

This clone is a singleton in its sample. V usage is TRBV11-2 and J usage is TRBJ2-1, with a possible D match to TRBD2 (5 bases). Germline V CDR1 and CDR2: SGHAT, FQNNGV. V was shortened by 0 bases and J by 4 bases, with 10 bases between the two germline ends. The CDR3 is made up of 15 amino acids. CDR3 amino acids: CASSLEGGLYNEQFF. In nucleotides, the CDR3 is TGTGCCAGCAGCTTAGAGGGCGGGCTTTACAATGAGCAGTTCTTC. The complete variable domain, with remaining parts taken from reference TRBV11-2 and TRBJ2-1, reads EAGVAQSPRYKIIEKRQSVAFWCNPISGHATLYWYQQILGQGPKLLIQFQNNGVVDDSQLPKDRFSAERLKGVDSTLKIQPAKLEDSAVYLCASSLEGGLYNEQFFGPGTRLTVL.

The V and J genes are TRBV3-1 (or the pseudogene TRBV3-2) and TRBJ1-1, with 12 nucleotides matching TRBD1. This CDR3 is built from 13 residues. V lost 5 bases and J lost 11; bases outside the gene matches: 6. Germline V gives CDR1 LGHDT, CDR2 YNNKEL (reference sequence). CDR3 nucleotides: TGTGCCAGCAGCAGCCGGGACAGGGGGCACGCTTTCTTT. Translated, it gives CASSSRDRGHAFF.

V gene TRBV27 combines with J gene TRBJ2-7, with 8 bases that match TRBD1. After removal of 6 bases from V and 7 bases from J, the junction contained 14 bases not matched to a gene. Germline loops: CDR1 MNHEY, CDR2 SMNVEV (reference sequence). The length of the CDR3 is 15 residues. CDR3 amino acids: CASSLGQGAYWEQYF. The CDR3 region has the DNA TGTGCCAGCAGCCTAGGCCAGGGGGCCTATTGGGAGCAGTACTTC.